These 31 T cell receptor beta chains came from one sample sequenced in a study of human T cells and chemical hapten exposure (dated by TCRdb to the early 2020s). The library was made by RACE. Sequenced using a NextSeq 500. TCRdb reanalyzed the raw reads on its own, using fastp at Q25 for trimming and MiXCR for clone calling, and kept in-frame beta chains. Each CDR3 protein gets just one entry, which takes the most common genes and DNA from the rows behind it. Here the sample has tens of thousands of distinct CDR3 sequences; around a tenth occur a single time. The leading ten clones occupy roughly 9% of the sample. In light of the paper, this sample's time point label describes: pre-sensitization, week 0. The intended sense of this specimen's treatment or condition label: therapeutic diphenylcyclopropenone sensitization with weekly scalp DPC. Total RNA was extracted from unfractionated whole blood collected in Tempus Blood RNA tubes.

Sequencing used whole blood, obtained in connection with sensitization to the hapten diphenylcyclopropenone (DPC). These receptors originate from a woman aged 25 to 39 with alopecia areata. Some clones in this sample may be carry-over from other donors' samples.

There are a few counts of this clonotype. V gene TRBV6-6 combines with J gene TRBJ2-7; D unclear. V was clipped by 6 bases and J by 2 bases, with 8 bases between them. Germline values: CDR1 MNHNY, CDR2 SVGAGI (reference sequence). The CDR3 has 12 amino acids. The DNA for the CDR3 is TGTGCCAGCAGCATTACGGCCTACGAGCAGTACTTC. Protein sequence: CASSITAYEQYF.

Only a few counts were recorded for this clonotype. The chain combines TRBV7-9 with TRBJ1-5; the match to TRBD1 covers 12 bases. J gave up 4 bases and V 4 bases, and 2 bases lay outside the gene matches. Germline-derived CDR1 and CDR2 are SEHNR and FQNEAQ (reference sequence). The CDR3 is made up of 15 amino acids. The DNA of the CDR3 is TGTGCCAGCAGCTCGGGACAGGGGGCTAATCAGCCCCAGCATTTT. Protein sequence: CASSSGQGANQPQHF.

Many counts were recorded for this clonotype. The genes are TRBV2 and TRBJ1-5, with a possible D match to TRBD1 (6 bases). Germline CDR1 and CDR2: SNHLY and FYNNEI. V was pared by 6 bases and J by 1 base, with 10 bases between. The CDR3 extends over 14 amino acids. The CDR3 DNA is TGTGCCAGCAGCTTGGACAGAAGCAATCAGCCCCAGCATTTT. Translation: CASSLDRSNQPQHF.

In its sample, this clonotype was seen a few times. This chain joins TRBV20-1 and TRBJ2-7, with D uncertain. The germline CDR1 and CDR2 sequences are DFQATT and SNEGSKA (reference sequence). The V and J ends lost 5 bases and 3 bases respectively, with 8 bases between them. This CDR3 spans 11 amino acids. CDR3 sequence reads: CSAEPDYEQYF. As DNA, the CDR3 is TGCAGTGCTGAGCCCGACTACGAGCAGTACTTC.

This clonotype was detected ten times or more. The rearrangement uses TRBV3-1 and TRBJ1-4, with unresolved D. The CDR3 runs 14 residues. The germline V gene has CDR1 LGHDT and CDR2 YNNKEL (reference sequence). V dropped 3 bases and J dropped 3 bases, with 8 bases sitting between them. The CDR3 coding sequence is TGTGCCAGCAGCCATCACGGCTCTAATGAAAAACTGTTTTTT. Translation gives CASSHHGSNEKLFF.

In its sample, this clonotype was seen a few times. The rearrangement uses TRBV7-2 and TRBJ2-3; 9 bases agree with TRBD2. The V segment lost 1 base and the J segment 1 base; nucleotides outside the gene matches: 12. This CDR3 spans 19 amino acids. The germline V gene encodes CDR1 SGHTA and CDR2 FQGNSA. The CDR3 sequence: CASSLDEVGGGAGTDTQYF. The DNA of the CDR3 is TGTGCCAGCAGCTTAGATGAAGTGGGCGGGGGGGCCGGCACAGATACGCAGTATTTT. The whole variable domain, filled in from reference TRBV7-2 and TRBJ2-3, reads GAGVSQSPSNKVTEKGKDVELRCDPISGHTALYWYRQSLGQGLEFLIYFQGNSAPDKSGLPSDRFSAERTGGSVSTLTIQRTQQEDSAVYLCASSLDEVGGGAGTDTQYFGPGTRLTVL.

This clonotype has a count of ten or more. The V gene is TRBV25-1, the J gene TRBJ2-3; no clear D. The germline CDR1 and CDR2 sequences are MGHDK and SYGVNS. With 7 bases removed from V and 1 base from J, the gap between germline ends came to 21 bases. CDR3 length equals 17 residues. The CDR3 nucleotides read TGTGCCAGCACCCACCCGGGCTTTGTTGGTGGCACAGATACGCAGTATTTT. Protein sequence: CASTHPGFVGGTDTQYF. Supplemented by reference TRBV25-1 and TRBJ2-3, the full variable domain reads EADIYQTPRYLVIGTGKKITLECSQTMGHDKMYWYQQDPGMELHLIHYSYGVNSTEKGDLSSESTVSRIRTEHFPLTLESARPSHTSQYLCASTHPGFVGGTDTQYFGPGTRLTVL.

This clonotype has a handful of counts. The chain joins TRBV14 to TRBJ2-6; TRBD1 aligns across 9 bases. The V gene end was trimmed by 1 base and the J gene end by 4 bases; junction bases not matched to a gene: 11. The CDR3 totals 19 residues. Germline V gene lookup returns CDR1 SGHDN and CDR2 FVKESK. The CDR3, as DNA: TGTGCCAGCAGCCAAGCGTTTGGGACAGGGAAATCCGGGGCCAACGTCCTGACTTTC. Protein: CASSQAFGTGKSGANVLTF.

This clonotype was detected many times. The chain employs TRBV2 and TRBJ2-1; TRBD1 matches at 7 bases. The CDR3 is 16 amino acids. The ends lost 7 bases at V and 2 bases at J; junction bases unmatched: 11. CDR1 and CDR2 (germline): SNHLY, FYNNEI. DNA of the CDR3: TGTGCCAGCATTAAAAGGGACAGCCTAACCTACAATGAGCAGTTCTTC. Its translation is CASIKRDSLTYNEQFF.

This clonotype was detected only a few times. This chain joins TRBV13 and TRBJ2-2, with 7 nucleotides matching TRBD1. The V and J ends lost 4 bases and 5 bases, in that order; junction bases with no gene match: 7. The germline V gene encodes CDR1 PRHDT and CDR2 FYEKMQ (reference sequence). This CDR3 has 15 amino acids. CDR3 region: CASSSRGWRTGELFF. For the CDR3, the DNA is TGTGCCAGCAGCTCCAGGGGGTGGAGAACCGGGGAGCTGTTTTTT.

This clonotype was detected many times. The CDR3: CATSREGERRAFF. The CDR3 DNA sequence: TGTGCCACCAGCAGAGAAGGGGAGAGGAGAGCTTTCTTT. The chain couples TRBV15 to TRBJ1-1, with D tentatively TRBD1 (5 bases). The length of the CDR3 is 13 residues. Looked up from germline, CDR1 is LNHNV and CDR2 is YYDKDF (reference sequence). Trimming left V 0 bases short and J 10 bases short, with 12 bases between.

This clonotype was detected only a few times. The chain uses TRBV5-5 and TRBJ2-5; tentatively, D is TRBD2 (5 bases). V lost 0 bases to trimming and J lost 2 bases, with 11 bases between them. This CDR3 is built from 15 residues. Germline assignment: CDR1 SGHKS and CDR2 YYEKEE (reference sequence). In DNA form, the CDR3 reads TGTGCCAGCAGCTTGGAGCGGCAGAGGCAAGAGACCCAGTACTTC. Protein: CASSLERQRQETQYF.

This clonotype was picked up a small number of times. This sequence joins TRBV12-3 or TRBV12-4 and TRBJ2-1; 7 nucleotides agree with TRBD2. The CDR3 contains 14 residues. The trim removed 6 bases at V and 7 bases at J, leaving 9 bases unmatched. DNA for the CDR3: TGTGCCAGCAGCCTTAGTTCGGGGGGAAATGAGCAGTTCTTC. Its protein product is CASSLSSGGNEQFF.

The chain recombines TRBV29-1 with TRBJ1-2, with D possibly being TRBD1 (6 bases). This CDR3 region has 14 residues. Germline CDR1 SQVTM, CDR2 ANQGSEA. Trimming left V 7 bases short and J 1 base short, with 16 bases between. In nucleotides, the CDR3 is TGCAGCGCCGCCGAGGGGGGATGTAACTATGGCTACACCTTC. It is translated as CSAAEGGCNYGYTF.

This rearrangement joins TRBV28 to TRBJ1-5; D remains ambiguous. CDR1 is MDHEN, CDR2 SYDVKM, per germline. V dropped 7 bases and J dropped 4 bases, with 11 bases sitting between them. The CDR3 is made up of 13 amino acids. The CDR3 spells CASKDAVNQPQHF. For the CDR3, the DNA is TGTGCCAGCAAAGATGCGGTAAATCAGCCCCAGCATTTT.

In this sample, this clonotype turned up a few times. CDR3 sequence (DNA): TGCGCCAGCAGCTTCTTGGACACCAAAGATACGCAGTATTTT. It is translated as CASSFLDTKDTQYF. The chain joins TRBV5-1 to TRBJ2-3, with a tentative D call TRBD1 (5 bases). Trimming stripped 2 bases from V and 5 bases from J, with 12 bases between. Germline lookup yields CDR1 SGHRS and CDR2 YFSETQ. The CDR3 contains 14 residues.

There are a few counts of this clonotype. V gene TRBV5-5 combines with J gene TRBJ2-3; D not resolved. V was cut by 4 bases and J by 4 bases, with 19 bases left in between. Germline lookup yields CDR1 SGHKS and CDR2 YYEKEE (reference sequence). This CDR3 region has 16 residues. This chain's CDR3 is CASSTRLSTSADTQYF. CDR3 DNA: TGTGCCAGCAGCACAAGACTCTCTACTTCTGCAGATACGCAGTATTTT. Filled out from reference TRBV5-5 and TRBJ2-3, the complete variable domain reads DAGVTQSPTHLIKTRGQQVTLRCSPISGHKSVSWYQQVLGQGPQFIFQYYEKEERGRGNFPDRFSARQFPNYSSELNVNALLLGDSALYLCASSTRLSTSADTQYFGPGTRLTVL.

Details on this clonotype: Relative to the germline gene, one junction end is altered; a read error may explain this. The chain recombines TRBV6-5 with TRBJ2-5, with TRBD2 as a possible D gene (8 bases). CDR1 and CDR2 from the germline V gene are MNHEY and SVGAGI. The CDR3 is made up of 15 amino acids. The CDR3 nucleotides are TGTGCCAGCAGTAACTCGGGAGGGGGCAGTGAGACCCAGTACTTC. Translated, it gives CASSNSGGGSETQYF.

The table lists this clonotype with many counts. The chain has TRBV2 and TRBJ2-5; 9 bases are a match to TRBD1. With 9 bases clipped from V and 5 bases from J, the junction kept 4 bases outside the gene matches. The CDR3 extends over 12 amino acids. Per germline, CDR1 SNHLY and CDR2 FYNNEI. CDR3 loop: CARGTGFETQYF. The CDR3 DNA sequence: TGTGCCAGAGGGACAGGGTTTGAGACCCAGTACTTC.

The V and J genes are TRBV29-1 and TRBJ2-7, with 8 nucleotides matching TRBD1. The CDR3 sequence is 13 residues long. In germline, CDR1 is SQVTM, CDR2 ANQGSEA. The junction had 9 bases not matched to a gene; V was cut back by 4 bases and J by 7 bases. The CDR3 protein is CSVVGTGPGEQYF. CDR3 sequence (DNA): TGCAGCGTTGTAGGGACAGGCCCTGGGGAGCAGTACTTC.

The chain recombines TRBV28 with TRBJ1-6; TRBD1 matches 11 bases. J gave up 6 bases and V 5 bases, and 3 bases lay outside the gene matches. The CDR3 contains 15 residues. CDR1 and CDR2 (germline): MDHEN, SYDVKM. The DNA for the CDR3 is TGTGCCAGCAGTACCGGGACAGGGGGTAATTCACCCCTCCACTTT. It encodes CASSTGTGGNSPLHF.

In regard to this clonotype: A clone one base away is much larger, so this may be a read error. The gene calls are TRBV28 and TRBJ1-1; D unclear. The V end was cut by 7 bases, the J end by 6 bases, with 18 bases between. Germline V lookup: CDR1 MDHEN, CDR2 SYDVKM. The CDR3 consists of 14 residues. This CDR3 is CASTSLTHLPEAFF. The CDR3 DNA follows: TGTGCCAGCACGTCCCTGACGCATCTCCCTGAAGCTTTCTTT.

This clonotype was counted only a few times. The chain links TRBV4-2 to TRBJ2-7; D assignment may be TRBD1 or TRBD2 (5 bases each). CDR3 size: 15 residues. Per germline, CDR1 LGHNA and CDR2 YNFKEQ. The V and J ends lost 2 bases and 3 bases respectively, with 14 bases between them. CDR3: CASSQKGTGNYEQYF. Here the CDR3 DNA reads TGTGCCAGCAGCCAAAAGGGGACGGGGAACTACGAGCAGTACTTC.

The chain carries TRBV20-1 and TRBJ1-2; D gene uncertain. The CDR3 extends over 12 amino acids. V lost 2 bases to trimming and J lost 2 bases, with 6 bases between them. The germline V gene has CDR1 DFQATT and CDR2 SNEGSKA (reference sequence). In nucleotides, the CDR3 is TGCAGTGCTAGAAACAACAACTATGGCTACACCTTC. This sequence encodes CSARNNNYGYTF.

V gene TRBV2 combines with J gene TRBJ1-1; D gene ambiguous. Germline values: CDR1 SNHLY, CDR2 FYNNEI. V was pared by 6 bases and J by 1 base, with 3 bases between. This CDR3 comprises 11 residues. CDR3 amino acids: CASRGNTEAFF. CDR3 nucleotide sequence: TGTGCCAGCAGGGGGAACACTGAAGCTTTCTTT.

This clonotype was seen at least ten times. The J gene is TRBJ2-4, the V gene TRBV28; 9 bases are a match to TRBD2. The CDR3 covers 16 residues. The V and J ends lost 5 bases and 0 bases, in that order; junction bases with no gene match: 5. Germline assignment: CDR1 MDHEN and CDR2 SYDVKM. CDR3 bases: TGTGCCAGCAGTCTTCATAGCGGGGGAGCCAAAAACATTCAGTACTTC. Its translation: CASSLHSGGAKNIQYF.

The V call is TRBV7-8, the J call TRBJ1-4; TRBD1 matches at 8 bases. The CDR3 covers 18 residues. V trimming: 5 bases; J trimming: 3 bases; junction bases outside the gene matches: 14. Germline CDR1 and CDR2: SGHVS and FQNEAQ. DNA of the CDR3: TGTGCCAGCAGCCCGCGTATTACGACAGGGGTTCCTAATGAAAAACTGTTTTTT. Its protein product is CASSPRITTGVPNEKLFF.

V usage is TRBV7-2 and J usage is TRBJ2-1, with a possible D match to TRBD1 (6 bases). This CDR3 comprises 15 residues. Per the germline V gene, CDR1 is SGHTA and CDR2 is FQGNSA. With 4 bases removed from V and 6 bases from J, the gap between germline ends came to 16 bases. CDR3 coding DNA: TGTGCCAGCAGCTCCGGACAGCCTTCCCTCAATGAGCAGTTCTTC. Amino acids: CASSSGQPSLNEQFF.

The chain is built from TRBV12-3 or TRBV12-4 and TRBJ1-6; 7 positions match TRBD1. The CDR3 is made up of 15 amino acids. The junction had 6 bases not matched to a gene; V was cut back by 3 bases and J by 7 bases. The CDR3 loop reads CASSFTGTANSPLHF. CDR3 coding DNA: TGTGCCAGCAGTTTCACCGGGACAGCCAATTCACCCCTCCACTTT.

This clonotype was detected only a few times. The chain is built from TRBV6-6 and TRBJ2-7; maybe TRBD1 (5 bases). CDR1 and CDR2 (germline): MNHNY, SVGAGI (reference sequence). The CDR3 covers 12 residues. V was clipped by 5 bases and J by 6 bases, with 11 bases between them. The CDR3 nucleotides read TGTGCCAGCAGTAACCCAGGGTCCGAGCAGTACTTC. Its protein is CASSNPGSEQYF.

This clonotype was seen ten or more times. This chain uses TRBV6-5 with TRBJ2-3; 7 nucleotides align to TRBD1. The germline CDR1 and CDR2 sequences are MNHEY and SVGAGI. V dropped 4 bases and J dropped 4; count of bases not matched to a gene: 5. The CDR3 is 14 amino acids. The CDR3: CASSSQGSADTQYF. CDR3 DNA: TGTGCCAGCAGTTCACAGGGGAGCGCAGATACGCAGTATTTT.